The T cell receptor beta chain described here comes from a study of T cells in localized non-small cell lung cancer. Data came from immunoSEQ multiplex PCR; TCRdb stores just in-frame clones and leaves some out. The sample records 65,000 or so clones, roughly 79% being singletons. CDR1 is SEHNR, CDR2 FQNEAQ, per germline (reference sequence). The CDR3 contains 15 residues. The junction had 7 bases not matched to a gene; V was cut back by 1 base and J by 6 bases. This sequence joins TRBV7-9 and TRBJ1-2; TRBD1 matches at 8 bases. This specimen was PBMCs, taken before any cancer treatment. The origin of this receptor is a man between 40 and 70 years old with stage II lung adenocarcinoma. Here the CDR3 reads CASSLGYRGSDGYTF. CDR3 nucleotide sequence: TGTGCCAGCAGCTTAGGGTACAGGGGGAGTGATGGCTACACCTTC.